These 2 T cell receptor beta chains came from one sample sequenced in a study of T cells in Graves' hyperthyroidism and ophthalmopathy. RNA transcripts gave rise to amplified TCR beta CDR3 regions. RT-PCR in the first round (using the HTBI primer set) targeted the TCR CDR3. TCRdb itself ran the multiplex PCR reads through MiXCR, one entry per CDR3 protein. This sample has a few hundred thousand distinct CDR3 sequences, with approximately 14% found just once. The sequenced material came from blood. The source is a woman aged 18-29 years with Graves' hyperthyroidism.

This clonotype was recorded many times. The chain uses TRBV6-1 and TRBJ2-5; 13 nucleotides line up with TRBD2. Germline CDR1 MNHNS, CDR2 SASEGT. Trimming at V came to 6 bases and at J to 3 bases, leaving 4 bases not matched to a gene. The CDR3 has 15 amino acids. The CDR3 DNA reads as TGTGCCAGCAGGCCCGGGACTAGCGGGAAAGAGACCCAGTACTTC. Protein sequence: CASRPGTSGKETQYF.

This clonotype showed up many times. This chain links TRBV6-6 with TRBJ1-2; TRBD1 agrees at 9 bases. With 1 base clipped from V and 3 bases from J, the junction kept 6 bases outside the gene matches. The CDR3 contains 16 residues. The germline gives CDR1 MNHNY, CDR2 SVGAGI (reference sequence). The CDR3 DNA follows: TGTGCCAGCAGTTACTTGACAGGGGGAGGTGACTATGGCTACACCTTC. It yields the protein CASSYLTGGGDYGYTF.